A single sample is the source of the 18 T cell receptor beta chains below, sequenced in a study of OX40 agonist ivuxolimab in advanced cancers. The table came from immunoSEQ multiplex PCR; TCRdb's copy has only in-frame clones and leaves some out. The sample consists of roughly 67,000 clones, approximately 92% of them appearing once. The material was CD4+ or CD8+ T cells sorted from blood, obtained in a trial of the OX40 agonist ivuxolimab. The receptors derive from an adult with an advanced solid tumor such as melanoma, head and neck, liver or kidney cancer.

The chain has TRBV5-1 and TRBJ1-1, with D perhaps matching TRBD1 (6 bases). Germline V gene sequence: CDR1 SGHRS, CDR2 YFSETQ. The CDR3 is 12 residues long. V lost 4 bases and J 5 bases, leaving 9 bases between the germline ends. The CDR3: CASSQGGTEAFF. The CDR3, as DNA: TGCGCCAGCAGCCAAGGGGGGACTGAAGCTTTCTTT.

The chain has TRBV7-8 and TRBJ1-1; TRBD1 is a possible D gene (5 bases). The CDR3 consists of 14 residues. In germline, CDR1 is SGHVS, CDR2 FQNEAQ. Deletions cut 5 bases from V and 6 bases from J, with 16 bases between. The CDR3 reads CASSPYSGSAEAFF. The CDR3 DNA sequence: TGTGCCAGCAGCCCCTATTCAGGGTCGGCTGAAGCTTTCTTT.

The chain links TRBV27 to TRBJ1-1; 9 bases line up with TRBD1. The CDR3 runs 19 residues. Losses at the gene ends were 4 bases for V and 11 bases for J; bases not matched to a gene: 26. Germline assignment: CDR1 MNHEY and CDR2 SMNVEV (reference sequence). As DNA, the CDR3 is TGTGCCAGCAGTTCCCAAAGACTAACCGGGACAGGGTTGTTAGTGTCGGCTTTCTTT. Protein product: CASSSQRLTGTGLLVSAFF.

This chain connects TRBV12-5 to TRBJ1-6; D is unresolved. Deletions cut 5 bases from V and 9 bases from J, with 8 bases between. This CDR3 has 12 residues. CDR1 is LGHNT, CDR2 FRNRAP, per germline. CDR3 sequence (DNA): TGTGCTAGTGGTGTCCCCGCTTCACCCCTCCACTTT. The encoded protein is CASGVPASPLHF.

The genes are TRBV4-1 and TRBJ2-7; no reliable D call. CDR1 is MGHRA, CDR2 YSYEKL, per germline. There are 13 residues in the CDR3. The V end lost 1 base, the J end lost 4 bases, and 8 bases lay between the germline ends. This CDR3 reads CASSQGEAYEQYF. The CDR3 nucleotides read TGCGCCAGCAGCCAAGGGGAAGCATACGAGCAGTACTTC.

This clone has just one count. The chain recombines TRBV7-2 with TRBJ1-1; D gene uncertain. CDR1 is SGHTA, CDR2 FQGNSA, per germline. V lost 1 base and J lost 8, with 5 bases in between. CDR3 size: 11 residues. CDR3 sequence reads: CASSLGGEAFF. Here the CDR3 DNA reads TGTGCCAGCAGCTTAGGAGGGGAAGCTTTCTTT.

V is TRBV4-2 and J is TRBJ2-7; the D gene is possibly TRBD1 (6 bases). Germline V CDR1 and CDR2: LGHNA, YNFKEQ. V was shortened by 2 bases and J by 0 bases, with 14 bases between the two germline ends. This CDR3 region has 16 residues. Written as DNA, the CDR3 is TGTGCCAGCAGCCAACTGGACAGTCCGAGCTCCTACGAGCAGTACTTC. It specifies CASSQLDSPSSYEQYF.

This clone was seen a few times. This rearrangement joins TRBV5-5 to TRBJ2-6; a possible D gene is TRBD1 (6 bases). V lost 4 bases and J lost 0, with 14 bases in between. This CDR3 has 17 amino acids. The germline V gene encodes CDR1 SGHKS and CDR2 YYEKEE (reference sequence). CDR3 sequence (DNA): TGTGCCAGCAGCCTGACAGGACCCGACTCTGGGGCCAACGTCCTGACTTTC. Translation: CASSLTGPDSGANVLTF.

This clone was picked up one time. The V call is TRBV6-5, the J call TRBJ2-5; TRBD2 is a possible D gene (6 bases). Gene TRBJ2-7 matches the end of the DNA better, so the J call may be wrong. Germline CDR1 MNHEY, CDR2 SVGAGI. The CDR3 has 13 residues. The CDR3 loop is CASGFRESYEQYF. The CDR3 nucleotides are TGTGCCAGCGGTTTCCGGGAGTCCTACGAGCAGTACTTC.

The CDR3, as DNA: TGTGCCAGCAGCTTAGGAGGGTGGGGGAATCAGCCCCAGCATTTT. Its protein is CASSLGGWGNQPQHF. The J gene is TRBJ1-5, the V gene TRBV11-2, with D possibly being TRBD1 (5 bases). CDR3 size: 15 residues. V gave up 1 base and J gave up 4 bases, with 11 bases separating them. Germline assignment: CDR1 SGHAT and CDR2 FQNNGV.

This chain joins TRBV7-6 and TRBJ1-1; D not resolved. CDR1 and CDR2 (germline): SGHVS, FNYEAQ. The CDR3 runs 15 residues. The germline V and J ends were trimmed by 0 bases and 5 bases, with 13 bases remaining between them. CDR3 in DNA: TGTGCCAGCAGCTTAGCGCACAGCGGTGGAACTGAAGCTTTCTTT. Amino acids: CASSLAHSGGTEAFF.

This chain uses TRBV13 with TRBJ2-6; D is possibly TRBD1 (5 bases). V gave up 4 bases and J gave up 3 bases, with 13 bases separating them. There are 16 residues in the CDR3. Germline CDR1 is PRHDT and CDR2 is FYEKMQ (reference sequence). The CDR3 DNA sequence: TGTGCCAGCAGCTCTGGCAGGGTAGGTGGGGCCAACGTCCTGACTTTC. This translates into CASSSGRVGGANVLTF.

CDR3: CASSPGIYEQYF. CDR3 bases: TGTGCCAGCAGCCCGGGGATTTACGAGCAGTACTTC. The chain links TRBV11-2 to TRBJ2-7; the D gene is possibly TRBD2 (5 bases). V dropped 5 bases and J dropped 4 bases, with 9 bases sitting between them. The CDR3 contains 12 residues. Germline V gene sequence: CDR1 SGHAT, CDR2 FQNNGV.

This chain links TRBV2 with TRBJ2-7; D possibly matches TRBD1 or TRBD2 (5 bases each). Between the trimmed V and J ends, which lost 10 bases and 2 bases, there was a span of 18 bases. From germline, CDR1 is SNHLY and CDR2 FYNNEI. CDR3 length: 14 amino acids. CDR3 sequence: CAILFGATTYEQYF. DNA for the CDR3: TGTGCCATCCTATTCGGGGCGACCACCTACGAGCAGTACTTC.

V gene TRBV23-1 combines with J gene TRBJ1-4, with 7 bases matching TRBD1. TRBV23-1 is identified as an open reading frame with a role that is uncertain. Germline trimming cut 4 bases from V and 6 bases from J; bases unmatched to any gene: 5. The CDR3 extends over 14 amino acids. CDR3 DNA sequence: TGCGCCAGCAGTCCCAAAGACAGGGATGAAAAACTGTTTTTT. It translates to CASSPKDRDEKLFF.

The rearrangement links TRBV27 to TRBJ2-7, with D perhaps TRBD1 (7 bases). Trimming pared 0 bases from V and 1 base from J, leaving 10 bases between. The germline gives CDR1 MNHEY, CDR2 SMNVEV (reference sequence). The CDR3 totals 15 residues. The CDR3 nucleotides are TGTGCCAGCAGTTTATCGGGGGGACAGTCCTACGAGCAGTACTTC. It encodes CASSLSGGQSYEQYF.

This rearrangement joins TRBV4-3 to TRBJ2-6; weak D call: TRBD1 (5 bases). The V and J ends lost 4 bases and 2 bases respectively, with 6 bases between them. This CDR3 contains 14 residues. Germline CDR1 and CDR2: LGHNA and YSLEER. This CDR3 reads CASSPGTGANVLTF. The CDR3 coding sequence is TGCGCCAGCAGCCCAGGGACTGGGGCCAACGTCCTGACTTTC.

The V call is TRBV10-2, the J call TRBJ2-4; 8 positions match TRBD2. V was clipped by 3 bases and J by 5 bases; unmatched bases: 3. This CDR3 spans 14 amino acids. CDR1 and CDR2 from the germline V gene are WSHSY and SAAADI. CDR3 in amino acids: CASSDAGGQNIQYF. The CDR3 region has the DNA TGCGCCAGCAGTGATGCGGGGGGCCAAAACATTCAGTACTTC.